The next 15 T cell receptor beta chains were all read from a single sample in a study of cytomegalovirus exposure and HLA in healthy donors. The PCR employed 60 Vbeta primers together with 13 Jbeta primers. Method: immunoSEQ multiplex PCR; TCRdb's copy keeps in-frame clones and lacks some. This repertoire shows 200,000 to 250,000 clones, around 73% found once; its top ten account for 3% to 4%. The specimen sequenced was PBMCs. The receptors shown here come from a male donor in good health and CMV-seronegative.

Comment on this clone: Sequence at one end of the junction differs from germline and may be a read error. In the same sample, other DNA sequences code for this CDR3. The V call is TRBV5-4, the J call TRBJ2-7, with D possibly matching TRBD2 (6 bases). Per germline, CDR1 SGHNT and CDR2 YYREEE (reference sequence). The CDR3 is 15 residues long. The CDR3 region has the DNA TGTGCCAGCAGCTTGGAGACTAGTAAGAGTCACGAGCAGTACTTT. Translation: CASSLETSKSHEQYF.

The chain employs TRBV27 and TRBJ1-5; D might be TRBD1 (5 bases). The germline gives CDR1 MNHEY, CDR2 SMNVEV (reference sequence). V lost 2 bases, J lost 6 bases, and 11 bases lay in between. The CDR3 is 14 residues long. The CDR3 DNA reads TGTGCCAGCAGTTTAAGACAGTCGAGTCAGCCCCAGCATTTT. Residues: CASSLRQSSQPQHF.

This clone was observed a few times. This chain connects TRBV6-5 to TRBJ1-1, with a weak D call TRBD1 (5 bases). Germline values: CDR1 MNHEY, CDR2 SVGAGI. The CDR3 is 14 amino acids. V lost 2 bases and J 2 bases, leaving 9 bases between the germline ends. This CDR3 is CASSYRGLNTEAFF. The CDR3 region has the DNA TGTGCCAGCAGTTACAGGGGACTAAACACTGAAGCTTTCTTT.

This clone was observed once. The chain couples TRBV5-4 to TRBJ2-5; the D is unclear. This CDR3 comprises 15 residues. CDR1 is SGHNT and CDR2 is YYREEE in the germline V gene (reference sequence). Between the trimmed V and J ends, which lost 3 bases and 2 bases, there was a span of 14 bases. CDR3 loop: CASSSTGARQETQYF. CDR3 in DNA: TGTGCCAGCAGCTCGACCGGCGCGAGGCAAGAGACCCAGTACTTC. Full variable domain (rest looked up from reference TRBV5-4 and TRBJ2-5): ETGVTQSPTHLIKTRGQQVTLRCSSQSGHNTVSWYQQALGQGPQFIFQYYREEENGRGNFPPRFSGLQFPNYSSELNVNALELDDSALYLCASSSTGARQETQYFGPGTRLLVL.

The CDR3 reads CASSPSALRAQGVNTEAFF. The CDR3 DNA reads as TGTGCCAGCAGCCCATCGGCCCTCAGAGCACAGGGAGTGAACACTGAAGCTTTCTTT. The chain carries TRBV11-2 and TRBJ1-1; possible D gene TRBD1, 6 bases. Germline-derived CDR1 and CDR2 are SGHAT and FQNNGV. Trimming removed 5 bases at V and 0 bases at J, with 25 bases between. The CDR3 loop spans 19 amino acids.

This clone came up a few times. The gene calls are TRBV7-9 and TRBJ1-1; D not resolved. The V and J ends lost 5 bases and 11 bases respectively, with 3 bases between them. Germline V CDR1 and CDR2: SEHNR, FQNEAQ (reference sequence). CDR3 size: 8 residues. The CDR3 DNA is TGTGCCAGCAGCCCGGCTTTCTTT. This gives the protein CASSPAFF. Full variable domain (missing parts from reference TRBV7-9 and TRBJ1-1): DTGVSQNPRHKITKRGQNVTFRCDPISEHNRLYWYRQTLGQGPEFLTYFQNEAQLEKSRLLSDRFSAERPKGSFSTLEIQRTEQGDSAMYLCASSPAFFGQGTRLTVV.

The V gene is TRBV28, the J gene TRBJ1-4, with 7 bases that match TRBD1. This CDR3 is 16 amino acids long. Germline V lookup: CDR1 MDHEN, CDR2 SYDVKM. The ends lost 6 bases at V and 4 bases at J; junction bases unmatched: 11. CDR3 in amino acids: CASRLDRADGNEKLFF. For the CDR3, the DNA is TGTGCCAGCAGGCTCGACAGGGCGGATGGTAATGAAAAACTGTTTTTT.

This chain links TRBV5-1 with TRBJ2-1, with D tentatively TRBD2 (5 bases). Germline loops: CDR1 SGHRS, CDR2 YFSETQ. V was clipped by 3 bases and J by 7 bases, with 8 bases between them. The CDR3 covers 12 residues. CDR3 loop: CASSYSENEQFF. CDR3 DNA: TGCGCCAGCAGCTATAGCGAAAATGAGCAGTTCTTC.

The chain carries TRBV18 and TRBJ2-5; 13 nucleotides align to TRBD2. The ends lost 3 bases at V and 2 bases at J; junction bases unmatched: 3. Germline CDR1 and CDR2: KGHSH and LQKENI. This CDR3 has 16 residues. The CDR3, as DNA: TGTGCCAGCTCACCGAGACTAGCGGGGGGACAAGAGACCCAGTACTTC. Encoded protein: CASSPRLAGGQETQYF.

This clone was picked up a small number of times. The chain has TRBV19 and TRBJ1-3; tentatively, D is TRBD1 (5 bases). The CDR3 consists of 14 residues. Per the germline V gene, CDR1 is LNHDA and CDR2 is SQIVND (reference sequence). V shed 5 bases and J shed 4 bases, with 12 bases lying between them. The CDR3 DNA reads as TGTGCCAGTAGTGAAGCAGGGCCAGGAAACACCATATATTTT. Protein: CASSEAGPGNTIYF.

This clone was counted once. A junction end diverges from the germline sequence, so it may reflect a read error. Other DNA sequences in this sample translate to the same CDR3. This chain connects TRBV27 to TRBJ1-1, with a tentative D call TRBD1 (5 bases). Looked up from germline, CDR1 is MNHEY and CDR2 is SMNVEV (reference sequence). The CDR3 runs to 17 residues. The CDR3 coding sequence is TGTGCCAGTAGTTCCCTGATAGGGGCCCGGCGGAACACTGAAGCTTTCTTT. Protein sequence: CASSSLIGARRNTEAFF.

The chain employs TRBV29-1 and TRBJ1-1; TRBD1 agrees at 8 bases. Germline V gene data show CDR1 as SQVTM and CDR2 as ANQGSEA. This CDR3 has 15 amino acids. The chain's CDR3 is CTAWGQDILNTEAFF. Written as DNA, the CDR3 is TGCACCGCATGGGGACAGGATATCTTGAACACTGAAGCTTTCTTT. Full variable domain (outside the CDR3, taken from reference TRBV29-1 and TRBJ1-1): SAVISQKPSRDICQRGTSLTIQCQVDSQVTMMFWYRQQPGQSLTLIATANQGSEATYESGFVIDKFPISRPNLTFSTLTVSNMSPEDSSIYLCTAWGQDILNTEAFFGQGTRLTVV.

V usage is TRBV5-4 and J usage is TRBJ2-3; weak D call: TRBD2 (5 bases). Per germline, CDR1 SGHNT and CDR2 YYREEE (reference sequence). The CDR3 has 15 amino acids. Trimming shortened V by 3 bases and J by 5 bases, and 16 bases separated the two germline ends. DNA for the CDR3: TGTGCCAGCAGCTCTTCAGGAGGATCCGGAGATACGCAGTATTTT. It specifies CASSSSGGSGDTQYF.

The chain uses TRBV29-1 and TRBJ2-7; TRBD1 matches at 10 bases. With 3 bases clipped from V and 5 bases from J, the junction kept 10 bases outside the gene matches. The CDR3 is 15 amino acids. CDR1 is SQVTM and CDR2 is ANQGSEA in the germline V gene. The CDR3 spells CSVDASGTGVNEQYF. The DNA of the CDR3 is TGCAGCGTTGACGCCTCCGGGACAGGGGTCAACGAGCAGTACTTC.

The chain is built from TRBV28 and TRBJ2-5; D not certain. The V and J ends lost 5 bases and 2 bases respectively, with 9 bases between them. This CDR3 has 13 residues. Germline lookup yields CDR1 MDHEN and CDR2 SYDVKM. The CDR3 bases are TGTGCCAGCAGTCCCCCTGTACAAGAGACCCAGTACTTC. Its protein product is CASSPPVQETQYF.